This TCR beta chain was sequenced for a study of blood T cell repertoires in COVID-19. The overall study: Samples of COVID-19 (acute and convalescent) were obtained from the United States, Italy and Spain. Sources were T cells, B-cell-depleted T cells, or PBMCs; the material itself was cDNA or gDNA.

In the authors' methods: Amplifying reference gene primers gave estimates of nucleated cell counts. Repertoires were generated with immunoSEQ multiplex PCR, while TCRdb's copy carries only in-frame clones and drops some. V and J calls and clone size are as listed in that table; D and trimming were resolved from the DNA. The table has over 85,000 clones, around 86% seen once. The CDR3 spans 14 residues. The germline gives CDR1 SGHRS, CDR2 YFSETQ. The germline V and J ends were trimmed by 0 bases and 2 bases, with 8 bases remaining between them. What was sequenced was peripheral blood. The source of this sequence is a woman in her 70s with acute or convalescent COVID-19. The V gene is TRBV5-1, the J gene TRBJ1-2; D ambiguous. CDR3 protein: CASSLAGVNYGYTF. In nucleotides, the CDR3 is TGCGCCAGCAGCTTGGCCGGTGTGAACTATGGCTACACCTTC.